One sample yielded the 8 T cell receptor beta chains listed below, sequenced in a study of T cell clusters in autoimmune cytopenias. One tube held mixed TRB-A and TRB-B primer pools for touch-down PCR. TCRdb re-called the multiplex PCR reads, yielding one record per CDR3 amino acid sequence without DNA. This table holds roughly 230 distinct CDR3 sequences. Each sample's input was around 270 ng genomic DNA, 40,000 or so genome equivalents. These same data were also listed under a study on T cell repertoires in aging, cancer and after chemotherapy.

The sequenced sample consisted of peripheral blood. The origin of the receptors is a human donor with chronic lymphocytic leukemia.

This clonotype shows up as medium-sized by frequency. This CDR3 is CASSRLAGGEDTQYF. V and J are TRBV7-3 and TRBJ2-3; TCRdb gives TRBD2 as the D gene, but with no DNA this cannot be confirmed. Germline V gene data show CDR1 as SGHTA and CDR2 as FQGTGA. This CDR3 spans 15 amino acids.

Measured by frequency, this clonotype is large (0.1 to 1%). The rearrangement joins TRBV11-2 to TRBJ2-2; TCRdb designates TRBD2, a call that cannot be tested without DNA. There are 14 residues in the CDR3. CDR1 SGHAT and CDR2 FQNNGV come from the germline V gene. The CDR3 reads CASSGRVLAGELFF.

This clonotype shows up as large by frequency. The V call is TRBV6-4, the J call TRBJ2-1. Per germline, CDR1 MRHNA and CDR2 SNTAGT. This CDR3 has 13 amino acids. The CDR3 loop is CASSDSGYGEQFF.

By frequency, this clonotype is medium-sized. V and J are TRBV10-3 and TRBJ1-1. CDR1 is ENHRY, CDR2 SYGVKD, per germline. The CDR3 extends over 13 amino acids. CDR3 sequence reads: CAISEWGSTEAFF.

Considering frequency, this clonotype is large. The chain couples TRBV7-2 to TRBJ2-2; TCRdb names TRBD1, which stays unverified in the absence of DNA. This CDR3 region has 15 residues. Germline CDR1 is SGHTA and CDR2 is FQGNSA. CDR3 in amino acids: CASSLSRQGSRELFF.

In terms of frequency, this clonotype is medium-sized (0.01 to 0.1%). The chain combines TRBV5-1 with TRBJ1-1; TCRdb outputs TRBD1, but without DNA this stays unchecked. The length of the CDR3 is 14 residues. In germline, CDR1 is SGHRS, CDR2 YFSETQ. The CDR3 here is CASGTGAKNTEAFF.

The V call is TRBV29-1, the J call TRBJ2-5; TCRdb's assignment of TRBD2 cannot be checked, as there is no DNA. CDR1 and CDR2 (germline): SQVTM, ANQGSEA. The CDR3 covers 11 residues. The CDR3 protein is CSVGGPYEQYF.

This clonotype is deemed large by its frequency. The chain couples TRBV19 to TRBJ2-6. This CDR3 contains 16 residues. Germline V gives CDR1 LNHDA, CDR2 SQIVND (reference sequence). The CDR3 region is CASSMSRSSGANVLTF. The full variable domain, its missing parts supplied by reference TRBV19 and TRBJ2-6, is DGGITQSPKYLFRKEGQNVTLSCEQNLNHDAMYWYRQDPGQGLRLIYYSQIVNDFQKGDIAEGYSVSREKKESFPLTVTSAQKNPTAFYLCASSMSRSSGANVLTFGAGSRLTVL.